The clone carrying this T cell receptor beta chain showed up many times. Its antigen remains unknown. The data originate from a study of T cells in Graves' hyperthyroidism and ophthalmopathy. Study context: The blood sample was taken at first diagnosis, before treatment began. Findings of the study overall: Separating ophthalmopathy from stable hyperthyroidism was achieved by a 13 V-J model.

The CDR3 totals 13 residues. V was cut by 2 bases and J by 7 bases, with 12 bases left in between. Per germline, CDR1 SGHTA and CDR2 FQGNSA. The source material, RNA transcripts, was used to amplify TCR beta CDR3 regions. The TCR CDR3 was amplified in a first-round RT-PCR using the HTBI primer set. TCRdb ran MiXCR on the multiplex PCR reads and lists one entry per CDR3 protein. In the table there are about 600,000 distinct CDR3 sequences, more than 14% of which are singletons. Sequencing was done on a sample of blood. The TCR was taken from a woman aged 50 to 60 with Graves' ophthalmopathy. The J gene is TRBJ2-7, the V gene TRBV7-2, with D possibly being TRBD1 (5 bases). CDR3 coding DNA: TGTGCCAGCAGCTTACAGGGATTACGGGAGCAGTACTTC. Protein product: CASSLQGLREQYF. Combining the CDR3 with reference TRBV7-2 and TRBJ2-7 gives the whole variable domain GAGVSQSPSNKVTEKGKDVELRCDPISGHTALYWYRQSLGQGLEFLIYFQGNSAPDKSGLPSDRFSAERTGGSVSTLTIQRTQQEDSAVYLCASSLQGLREQYFGPGTRLTVT.